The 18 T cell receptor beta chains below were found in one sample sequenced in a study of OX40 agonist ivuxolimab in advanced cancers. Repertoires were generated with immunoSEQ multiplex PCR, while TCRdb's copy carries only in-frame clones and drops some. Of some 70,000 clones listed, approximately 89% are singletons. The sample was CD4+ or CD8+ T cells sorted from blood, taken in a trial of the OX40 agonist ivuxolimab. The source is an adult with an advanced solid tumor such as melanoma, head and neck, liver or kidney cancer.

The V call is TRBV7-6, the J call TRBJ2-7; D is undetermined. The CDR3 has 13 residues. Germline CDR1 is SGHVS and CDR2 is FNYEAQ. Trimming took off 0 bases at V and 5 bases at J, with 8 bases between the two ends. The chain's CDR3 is CASSLALDNEQYF. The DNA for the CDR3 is TGTGCCAGCAGCTTAGCTTTGGATAACGAGCAGTACTTC.

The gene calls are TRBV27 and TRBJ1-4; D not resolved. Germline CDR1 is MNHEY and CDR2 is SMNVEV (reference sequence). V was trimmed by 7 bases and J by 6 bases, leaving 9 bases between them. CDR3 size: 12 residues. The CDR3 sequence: CASKRGDEKLFF. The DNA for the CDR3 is TGTGCCAGCAAGCGGGGAGATGAAAAACTGTTTTTT.

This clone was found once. The CDR3 here is CASVASGRGGETQYF. The CDR3 DNA follows: TGTGCTAGTGTTGCAAGCGGGAGAGGGGGAGAGACCCAGTACTTC. The V and J genes are TRBV12-5 and TRBJ2-5; TRBD2 aligns across 8 bases. Germline V lookup: CDR1 LGHNT, CDR2 FRNRAP. The CDR3 has 15 amino acids. V lost 7 bases and J lost 4; bases outside the gene matches: 11.

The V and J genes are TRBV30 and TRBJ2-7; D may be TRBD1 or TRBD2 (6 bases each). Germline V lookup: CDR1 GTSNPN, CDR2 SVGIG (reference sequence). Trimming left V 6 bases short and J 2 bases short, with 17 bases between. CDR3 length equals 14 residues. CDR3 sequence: CACPRGDGTYEQYF. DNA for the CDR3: TGTGCCTGCCCGAGGGGGGATGGGACCTACGAGCAGTACTTC.

CDR3 coding DNA: TGTGCCAGTAGCCCTGCCGTCGATCAGCCCCAGCATTTT. Residues: CASSPAVDQPQHF. The gene calls are TRBV19 and TRBJ1-5; no firm D call. The length of the CDR3 is 13 residues. CDR1 is LNHDA and CDR2 is SQIVND in the germline V gene (reference sequence). Trimming removed 6 bases at V and 5 bases at J, with 11 bases between. Using reference TRBV19 and TRBJ1-5 for the parts outside the CDR3, the full variable domain is DGGITQSPKYLFRKEGQNVTLSCEQNLNHDAMYWYRQDPGQGLRLIYYSQIVNDFQKGDIAEGYSVSREKKESFPLTVTSAQKNPTAFYLCASSPAVDQPQHFGDGTRLSIL.

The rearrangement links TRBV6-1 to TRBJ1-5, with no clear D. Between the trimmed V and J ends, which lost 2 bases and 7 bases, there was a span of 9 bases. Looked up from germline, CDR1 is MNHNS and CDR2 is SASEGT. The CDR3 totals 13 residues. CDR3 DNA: TGTGCCAGCAGTGAAATTGGGAGGCAGCCCCAGCATTTT. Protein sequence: CASSEIGRQPQHF.

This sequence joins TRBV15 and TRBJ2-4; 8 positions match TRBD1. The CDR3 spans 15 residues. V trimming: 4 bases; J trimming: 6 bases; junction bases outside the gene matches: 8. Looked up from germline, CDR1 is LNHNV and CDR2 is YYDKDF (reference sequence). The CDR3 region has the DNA TGTGCCACCAGCATAGACAGGGGCCCTTCAAACATTCAGTACTTC. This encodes CATSIDRGPSNIQYF.

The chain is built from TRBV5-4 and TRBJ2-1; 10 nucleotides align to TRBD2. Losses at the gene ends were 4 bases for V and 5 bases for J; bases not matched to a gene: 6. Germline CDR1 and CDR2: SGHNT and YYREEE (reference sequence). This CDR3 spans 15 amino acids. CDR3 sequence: CASSGFSGRNNEQFF. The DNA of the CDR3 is TGTGCCAGCAGCGGCTTTAGCGGGAGGAACAATGAGCAGTTCTTC.

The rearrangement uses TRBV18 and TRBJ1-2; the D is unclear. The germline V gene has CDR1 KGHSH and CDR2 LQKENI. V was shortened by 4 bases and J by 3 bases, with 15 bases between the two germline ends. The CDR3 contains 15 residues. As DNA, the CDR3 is TGTGCCAGCTCACGAACCGGTAGGCCCCACTATGGCTACACCTTC. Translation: CASSRTGRPHYGYTF.

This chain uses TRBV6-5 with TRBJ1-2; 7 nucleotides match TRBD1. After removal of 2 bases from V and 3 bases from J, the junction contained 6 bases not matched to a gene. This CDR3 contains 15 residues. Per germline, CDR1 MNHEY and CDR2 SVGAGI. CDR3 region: CASSYRQGSDYGYTF. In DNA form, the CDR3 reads TGTGCCAGCAGTTACCGACAGGGTAGCGACTATGGCTACACCTTC.

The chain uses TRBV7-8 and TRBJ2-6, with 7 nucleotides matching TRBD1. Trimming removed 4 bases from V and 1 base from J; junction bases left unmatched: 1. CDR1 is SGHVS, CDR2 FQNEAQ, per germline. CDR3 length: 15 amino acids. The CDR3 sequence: CASSSTGSGANVLTF. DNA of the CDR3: TGTGCCAGCAGCTCGACAGGGTCTGGGGCCAACGTCCTGACTTTC. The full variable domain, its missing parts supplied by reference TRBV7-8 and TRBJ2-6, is GAGVSQSPRYKVAKRGQDVALRCDPISGHVSLFWYQQALGQGPEFLTYFQNEAQLDKSGLPSDRFFAERPEGSVSTLKIQRTQQEDSAVYLCASSSTGSGANVLTFGAGSRLTVL.

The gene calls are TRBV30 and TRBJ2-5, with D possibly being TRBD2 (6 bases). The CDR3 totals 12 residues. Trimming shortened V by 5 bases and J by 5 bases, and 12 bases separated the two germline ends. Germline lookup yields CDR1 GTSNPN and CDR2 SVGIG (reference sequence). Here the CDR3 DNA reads TGTGCCTGGGGGGCTGGGGGGGAGACCCAGTACTTC. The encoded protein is CAWGAGGETQYF.

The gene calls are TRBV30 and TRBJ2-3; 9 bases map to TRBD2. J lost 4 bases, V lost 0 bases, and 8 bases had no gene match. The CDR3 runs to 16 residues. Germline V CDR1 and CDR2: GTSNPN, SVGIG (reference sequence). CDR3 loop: CAWSVPAGGPSDTQYF. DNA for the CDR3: TGTGCCTGGAGTGTACCCGCGGGGGGGCCTTCAGATACGCAGTATTTT. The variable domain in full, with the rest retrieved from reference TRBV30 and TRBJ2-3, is SQTIHQWPATLVQPVGSPLSLECTVEGTSNPNLYWYRQAAGRGLQLLFYSVGIGQISSEVPQNLSASRPQDRQFILSSKKLLLSDSGFYLCAWSVPAGGPSDTQYFGPGTRLTVL.

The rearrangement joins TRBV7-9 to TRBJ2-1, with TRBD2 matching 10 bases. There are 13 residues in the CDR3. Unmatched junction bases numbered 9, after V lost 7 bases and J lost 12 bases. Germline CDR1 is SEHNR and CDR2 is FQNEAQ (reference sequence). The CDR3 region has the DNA TGTGCCAGCACCGGACTAGCGGCCGTTGGGCAGTTCTTC. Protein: CASTGLAAVGQFF.

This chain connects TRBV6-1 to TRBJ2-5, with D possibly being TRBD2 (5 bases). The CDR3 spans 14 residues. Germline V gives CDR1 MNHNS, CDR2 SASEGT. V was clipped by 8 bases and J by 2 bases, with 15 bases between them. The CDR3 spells CASVGRTPQETQYF. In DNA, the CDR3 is TGTGCCAGCGTGGGTAGGACTCCTCAAGAGACCCAGTACTTC.

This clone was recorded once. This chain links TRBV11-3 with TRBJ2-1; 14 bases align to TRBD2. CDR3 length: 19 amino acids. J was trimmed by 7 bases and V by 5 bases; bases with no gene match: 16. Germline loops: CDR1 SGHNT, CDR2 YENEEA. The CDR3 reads CASSRAGLAGVGMGNEQFF. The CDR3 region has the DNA TGTGCCAGCAGCCGCGCGGGACTAGCGGGGGTGGGTATGGGGAATGAGCAGTTCTTC. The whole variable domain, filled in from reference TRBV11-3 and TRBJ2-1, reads EAGVVQSPRYKIIEKKQPVAFWCNPISGHNTLYWYLQNLGQGPELLIRYENEEAVDDSQLPKDRFSAERLKGVDSTLKIQPAELGDSAVYLCASSRAGLAGVGMGNEQFFGPGTRLTVL.

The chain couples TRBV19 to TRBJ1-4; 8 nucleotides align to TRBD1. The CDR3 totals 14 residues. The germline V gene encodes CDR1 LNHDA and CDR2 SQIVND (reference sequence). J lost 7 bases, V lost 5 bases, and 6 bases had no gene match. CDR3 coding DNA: TGTGCCAGTAGTCCGCAGGGGGCCGGTGAAAAACTGTTTTTT. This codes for CASSPQGAGEKLFF. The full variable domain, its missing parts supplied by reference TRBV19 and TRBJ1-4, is DGGITQSPKYLFRKEGQNVTLSCEQNLNHDAMYWYRQDPGQGLRLIYYSQIVNDFQKGDIAEGYSVSREKKESFPLTVTSAQKNPTAFYLCASSPQGAGEKLFFGSGTQLSVL.

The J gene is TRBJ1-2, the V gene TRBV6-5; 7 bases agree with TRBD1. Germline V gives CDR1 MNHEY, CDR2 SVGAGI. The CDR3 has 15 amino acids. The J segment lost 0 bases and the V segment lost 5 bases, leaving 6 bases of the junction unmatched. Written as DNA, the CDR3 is TGTGCCAGCAGTGGCGTAGGGGGCGCTAACTATGGCTACACCTTC. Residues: CASSGVGGANYGYTF.